This section outlines one TCR beta chain sequence together with its context. What it binds is unknown. The authors prepared UMI-labeled TRB cDNA libraries by 5' RACE. Using the 5' RACE reads, TCRdb records one entry per CDR3 protein without DNA. This listing includes 130,000 to 150,000 distinct CDR3 sequences. Definition of naive CD8+ T cells rested on a CD45RO-CCR7+CD27+CD95- profile. Germline lookup yields CDR1 SGHDT and CDR2 YYEEEE. This CDR3 contains 14 residues. This entry is derived from a study of CXCR3-negative and CXCR3-positive naive CD8 T cells. Study results and limitations: Compared with CXCR3-negative naive cells, CXCR3-positive naive cells showed more hydrophobic TRB CDR3s. Similar TRBV-TRBJ usage characterized naive CXCR3-negative and CXCR3-positive cells; memory cells differed.

The sequencing sample was made of naive CXCR3+ CD8+ T cells from blood. The subset was: CD45RO-CCR7+CD27+CD95- naive CD8+ T cells expressing CXCR3 (TNR3+). The rearrangement joins TRBV5-6 to TRBJ2-1. This TCR derives from a human donor in good health. Some clones in this sample may be carry-over from other donors' samples. The CDR3 here is CASSLASKDNEQFF. The whole variable domain, filled in from reference TRBV5-6 and TRBJ2-1, reads DAGVTQSPTHLIKTRGQQVTLRCSPKSGHDTVSWYQQALGQGPQFIFQYYEEEERQRGNFPDRFSGHQFPNYSSELNVNALLLGDSALYLCASSLASKDNEQFFGPGTRLTVL.